The subject of this entry is one TCR beta chain. This sample is drawn from a study of neurological immune-mediated disorders. TCRdb redid the calling of the 5' RACE reads with MiXCR, one entry per CDR3 protein. This table holds tens of thousands of distinct CDR3 sequences, over 9.5% found once. Healthy control participants comprised blood bank volunteers in Maryland, USA. The unsorted libraries originated from 2 million PBMCs kept at -80 C. V was shortened by 8 bases and J by 9 bases, with 11 bases between the two germline ends. Germline V gene data show CDR1 as SGHDN and CDR2 as FVKESK. CDR3 length: 10 residues.

The chain is built from TRBV14 and TRBJ2-7; D call uncertain. The sequenced sample consisted of PBMCs. The receptor was isolated from a man between 60 and 75 years old in good health. CDR3 sequence reads: CASSAAGQYF. CDR3 in DNA: TGTGCCAGCTCTGCGGCAGGGCAGTACTTC.